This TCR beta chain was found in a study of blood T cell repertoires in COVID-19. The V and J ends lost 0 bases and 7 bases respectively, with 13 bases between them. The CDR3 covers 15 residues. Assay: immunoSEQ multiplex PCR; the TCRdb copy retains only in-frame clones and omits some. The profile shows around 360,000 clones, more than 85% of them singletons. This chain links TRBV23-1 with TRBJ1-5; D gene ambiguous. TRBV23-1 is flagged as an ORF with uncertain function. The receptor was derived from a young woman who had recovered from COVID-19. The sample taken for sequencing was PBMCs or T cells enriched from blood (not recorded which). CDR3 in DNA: TGCGCCAGCAGTCAATCCGGGTTCCTCGGGCAGCCCCAGCATTTT. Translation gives CASSQSGFLGQPQHF.